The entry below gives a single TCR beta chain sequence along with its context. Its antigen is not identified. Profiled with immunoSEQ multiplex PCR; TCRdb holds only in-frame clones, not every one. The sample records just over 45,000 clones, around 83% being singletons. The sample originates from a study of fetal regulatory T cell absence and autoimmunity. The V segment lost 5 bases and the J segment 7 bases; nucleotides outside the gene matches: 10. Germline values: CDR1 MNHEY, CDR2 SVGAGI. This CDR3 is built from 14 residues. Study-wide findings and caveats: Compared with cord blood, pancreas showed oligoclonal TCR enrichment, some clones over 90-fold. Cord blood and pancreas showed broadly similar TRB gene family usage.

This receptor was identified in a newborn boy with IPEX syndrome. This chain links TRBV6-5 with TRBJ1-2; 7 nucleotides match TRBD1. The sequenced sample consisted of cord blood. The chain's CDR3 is CASSPDRDYGGYTF. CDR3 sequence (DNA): TGTGCCAGCAGTCCCGACAGGGACTATGGTGGCTACACCTTC.